This entry lists 6 T cell receptor beta chains sequenced from one sample in a study of human T cells and chemical hapten exposure. Time point given: pre-sensitization, week 0. Treatment noted: therapeutic diphenylcyclopropenone sensitization with weekly scalp DPC. A single record per CDR3 protein comes from TCRdb applying MiXCR to the RACE reads. This sample carries around 380,000 distinct CDR3 sequences, about 5.4% of them seen once, and the ten largest clones take roughly 8.2%. This sample comprised whole blood, obtained in connection with sensitization to the hapten diphenylcyclopropenone (DPC). The receptors stem from a woman between 18 and 29 years old with alopecia areata. Some clones in this sample may be carry-over from other donors' samples.

This clonotype has ten or more counts. This rearrangement joins TRBV11-2 to TRBJ1-1; D may be TRBD1 (6 bases). Trimming shortened V by 2 bases and J by 6 bases, and 16 bases separated the two germline ends. The CDR3 spans 15 residues. Germline V lookup: CDR1 SGHAT, CDR2 FQNNGV. The CDR3 sequence: CASSLRGGREAEAFF. The CDR3 nucleotides read TGTGCCAGCAGCTTAAGGGGGGGGCGTGAGGCTGAAGCTTTCTTT.

This clonotype was detected a few times. The chain couples TRBV4-3 to TRBJ2-7, with D possibly TRBD2 on 6 matching bases. Trimming left V 4 bases short and J 2 bases short, with 15 bases between. Per germline, CDR1 LGHNA and CDR2 YSLEER. This CDR3 is built from 15 residues. The CDR3 sequence is CASSPGTQLPYEQYF. CDR3 bases: TGCGCCAGCAGCCCCGGGACTCAGCTCCCCTACGAGCAGTACTTC.

This clonotype turned up a few times. The chain couples TRBV9 to TRBJ2-1; D call uncertain. Trimming took off 2 bases at V and 4 bases at J, with 7 bases between the two ends. CDR1 and CDR2 (germline): SGDLS, YYNGEE. This CDR3 has 13 amino acids. CDR3 DNA sequence: TGTGCCAGCAGCGTGTTCGGGTACAATGAGCAGTTCTTC. Amino acid sequence: CASSVFGYNEQFF. The whole variable domain, remainder taken from reference TRBV9 and TRBJ2-1, is DSGVTQTPKHLITATGQRVTLRCSPRSGDLSVYWYQQSLDQGLQFLIQYYNGEERAKGNILERFSAQQFPDLHSELNLSSLELGDSALYFCASSVFGYNEQFFGPGTRLTVL.

This clonotype was seen only a few times. This chain uses TRBV6-6 with TRBJ2-7; 8 nucleotides agree with TRBD1. Germline assignment: CDR1 MNHNY and CDR2 SVGAGI (reference sequence). The CDR3 spans 16 residues. After removal of 7 bases from V and 0 bases from J, the junction contained 11 bases not matched to a gene. The CDR3: CASTSKEQGASYEQYF. DNA for the CDR3: TGTGCCAGCACCTCGAAGGAGCAGGGGGCCTCCTACGAGCAGTACTTC.

This clonotype was seen a handful of times. The chain has TRBV18 and TRBJ2-5; D may be TRBD1 (6 bases). CDR1 and CDR2 from the germline V gene are KGHSH and LQKENI. The length of the CDR3 is 15 residues. V lost 3 bases and J lost 4, with 15 bases in between. For the CDR3, the DNA is TGTGCCAGCTCACCCGGACAGATACAAAGAGAGACCCAGTACTTC. Translation: CASSPGQIQRETQYF.

In its sample, this clonotype was seen many times. The gene calls are TRBV2 and TRBJ2-3; 15 bases match TRBD2. This CDR3 comprises 14 residues. The V segment lost 11 bases and the J segment 5 bases; nucleotides outside the gene matches: 5. Germline V gene sequence: CDR1 SNHLY, CDR2 FYNNEI. The CDR3 DNA reads TGTGCCGGACTAGCGGGGGGGCCGGGAGATACGCAGTATTTT. This encodes CAGLAGGPGDTQYF.